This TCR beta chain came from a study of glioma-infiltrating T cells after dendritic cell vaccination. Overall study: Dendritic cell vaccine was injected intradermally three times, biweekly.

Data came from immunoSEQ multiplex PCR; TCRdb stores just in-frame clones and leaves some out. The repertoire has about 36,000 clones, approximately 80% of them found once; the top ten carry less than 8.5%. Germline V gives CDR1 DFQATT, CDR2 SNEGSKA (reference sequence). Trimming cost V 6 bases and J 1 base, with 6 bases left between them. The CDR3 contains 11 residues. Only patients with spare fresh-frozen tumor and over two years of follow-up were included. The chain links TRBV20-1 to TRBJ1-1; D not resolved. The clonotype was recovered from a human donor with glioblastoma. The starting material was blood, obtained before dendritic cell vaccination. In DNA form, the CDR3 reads TGCAGTGCATATCGGAACACTGAAGCTTTCTTT. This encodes CSAYRNTEAFF.